This TCR beta chain was identified during a study of Graves' ophthalmopathy and Graves' hyperthyroidism. The CDR3 is 17 amino acids. CDR1 SNHLY and CDR2 FYNNEI come from the germline V gene. Trimming at V came to 5 bases and at J to 2 bases, leaving 13 bases not matched to a gene. Amplification of TCR beta CDR3 regions used RNA transcripts. The authors performed first-round RT-PCR with HTBI primers and then a second-round multiplex PCR. TCRdb used MiXCR to reprocess the multiplex PCR reads, holding one entry per CDR3 protein. The top ten hold more than 2.5% of the sample, which has approximately 700,000 distinct CDR3 sequences, more than 40% seen once.

This TCR came from an adult man with Graves' ophthalmopathy. The V call is TRBV2, the J call TRBJ2-7; 9 bases map to TRBD2. The sequenced sample was peripheral blood. The CDR3 bases are TGTGCCAGCAGTTTAGCGGGAGTTAAAGGGGTTACCTACGAGCAGTACTTC. Amino acids: CASSLAGVKGVTYEQYF.